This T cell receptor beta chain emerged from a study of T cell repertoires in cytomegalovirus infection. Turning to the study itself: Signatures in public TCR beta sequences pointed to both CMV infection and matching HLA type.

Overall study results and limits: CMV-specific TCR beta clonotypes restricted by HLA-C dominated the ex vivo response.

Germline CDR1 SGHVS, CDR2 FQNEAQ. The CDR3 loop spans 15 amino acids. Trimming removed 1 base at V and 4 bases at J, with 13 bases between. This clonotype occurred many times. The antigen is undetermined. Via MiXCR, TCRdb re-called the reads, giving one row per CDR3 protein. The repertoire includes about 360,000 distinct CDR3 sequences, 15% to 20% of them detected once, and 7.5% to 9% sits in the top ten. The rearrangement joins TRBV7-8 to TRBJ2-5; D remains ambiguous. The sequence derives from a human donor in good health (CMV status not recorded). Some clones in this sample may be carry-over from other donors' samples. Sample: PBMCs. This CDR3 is CASSLGRLPLETQYF. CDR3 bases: TGTGCCAGCAGCTTAGGGCGGCTCCCATTAGAGACCCAGTACTTC.